This T cell receptor (beta chain) was captured in a study of blood T cell repertoires in COVID-19. Study information: COVID-19 samples from acute and convalescent phases originated in the United States, Italy and Spain.

From germline, CDR1 is GTSNPN and CDR2 SVGIG (reference sequence). This CDR3 region has 14 residues. J was trimmed by 10 bases and V by 4 bases; bases with no gene match: 6. This table comes from immunoSEQ multiplex PCR, and its TCRdb copy is limited to in-frame clones, with some not included. This table holds tens of thousands of clones, around nine tenths found once. Material for sequencing was peripheral blood. This clonotype was obtained from a woman aged 70-85 years with active COVID-19. The chain combines TRBV30 with TRBJ1-6; TRBD1 matches 11 bases. The CDR3 region is CAWKPGQGGSPLHF. The DNA for the CDR3 is TGTGCCTGGAAACCGGGACAGGGGGGATCACCCCTCCACTTT.